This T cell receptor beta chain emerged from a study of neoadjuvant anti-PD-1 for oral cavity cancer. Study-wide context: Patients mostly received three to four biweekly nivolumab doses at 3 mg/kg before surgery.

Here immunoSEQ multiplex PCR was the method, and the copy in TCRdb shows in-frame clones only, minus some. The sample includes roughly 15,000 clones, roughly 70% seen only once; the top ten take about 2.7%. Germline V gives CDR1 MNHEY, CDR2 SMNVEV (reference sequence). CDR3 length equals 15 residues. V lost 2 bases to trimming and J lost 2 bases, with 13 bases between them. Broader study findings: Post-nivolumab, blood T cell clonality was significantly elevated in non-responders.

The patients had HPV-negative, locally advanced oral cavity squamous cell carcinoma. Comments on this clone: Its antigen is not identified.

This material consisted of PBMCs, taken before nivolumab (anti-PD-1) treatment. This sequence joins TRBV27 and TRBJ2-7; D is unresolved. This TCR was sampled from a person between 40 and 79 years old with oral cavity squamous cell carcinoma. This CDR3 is CASSLKELGPYEQYF. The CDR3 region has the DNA TGTGCCAGCAGTTTAAAGGAGTTAGGACCCTACGAGCAGTACTTC.